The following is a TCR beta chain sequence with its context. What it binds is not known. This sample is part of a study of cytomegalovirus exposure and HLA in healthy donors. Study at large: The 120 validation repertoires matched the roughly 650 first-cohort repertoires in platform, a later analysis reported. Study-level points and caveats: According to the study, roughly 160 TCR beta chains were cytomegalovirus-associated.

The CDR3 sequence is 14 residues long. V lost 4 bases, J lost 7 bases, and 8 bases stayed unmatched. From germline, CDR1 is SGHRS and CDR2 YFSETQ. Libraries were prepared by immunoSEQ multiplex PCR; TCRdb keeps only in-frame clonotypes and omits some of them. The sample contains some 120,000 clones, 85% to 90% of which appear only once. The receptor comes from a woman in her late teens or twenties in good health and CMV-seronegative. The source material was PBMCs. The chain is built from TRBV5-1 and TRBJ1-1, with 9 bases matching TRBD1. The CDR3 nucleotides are TGCGCCAGCAGCCCGAGACAGGGGGTGGTTGAAGCTTTCTTT. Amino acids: CASSPRQGVVEAFF.